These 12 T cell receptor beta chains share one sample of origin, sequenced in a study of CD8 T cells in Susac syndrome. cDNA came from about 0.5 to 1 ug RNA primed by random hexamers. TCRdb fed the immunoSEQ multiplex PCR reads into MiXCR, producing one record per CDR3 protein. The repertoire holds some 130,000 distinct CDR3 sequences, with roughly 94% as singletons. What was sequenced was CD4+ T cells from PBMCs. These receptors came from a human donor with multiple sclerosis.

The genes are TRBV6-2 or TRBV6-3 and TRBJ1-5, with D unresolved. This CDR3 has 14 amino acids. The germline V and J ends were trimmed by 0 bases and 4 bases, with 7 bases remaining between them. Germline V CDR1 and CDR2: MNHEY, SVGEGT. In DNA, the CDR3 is TGTGCCAGCAGTTACTCGACGGGAAATCAGCCCCAGCATTTT. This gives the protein CASSYSTGNQPQHF.

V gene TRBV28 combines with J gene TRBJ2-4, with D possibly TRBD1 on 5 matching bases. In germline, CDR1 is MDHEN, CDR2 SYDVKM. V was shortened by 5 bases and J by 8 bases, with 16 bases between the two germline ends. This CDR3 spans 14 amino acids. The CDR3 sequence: CASSPQGYRDIQYF. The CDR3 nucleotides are TGTGCCAGCAGTCCCCAGGGCTATAGGGACATTCAGTACTTC.

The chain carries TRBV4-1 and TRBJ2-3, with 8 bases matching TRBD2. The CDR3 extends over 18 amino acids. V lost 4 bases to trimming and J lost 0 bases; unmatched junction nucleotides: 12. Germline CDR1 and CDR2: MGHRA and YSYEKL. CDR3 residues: CASSLPSLAGFSTDTQYF. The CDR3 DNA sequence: TGCGCCAGCAGCCTTCCCTCCTTAGCGGGGTTTAGCACAGATACGCAGTATTTT.

For the CDR3, the DNA is TGTGCCAGCAGCCCCCCCCGGGACAGGGACGCCGAGCAGTACTTC. Its protein is CASSPPRDRDAEQYF. This sequence joins TRBV7-2 and TRBJ2-7; 9 bases align to TRBD1. The CDR3 is 15 amino acids. Germline trimming cut 5 bases from V and 6 bases from J; bases unmatched to any gene: 11. Germline-derived CDR1 and CDR2 are SGHTA and FQGNSA.

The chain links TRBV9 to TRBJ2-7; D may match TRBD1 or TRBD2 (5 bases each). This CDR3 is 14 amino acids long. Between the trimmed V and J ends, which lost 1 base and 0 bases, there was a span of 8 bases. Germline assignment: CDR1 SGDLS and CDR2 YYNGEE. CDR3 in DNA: TGTGCCAGCAGCGTATCCGGGGCCTCCTACGAGCAGTACTTC. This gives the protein CASSVSGASYEQYF. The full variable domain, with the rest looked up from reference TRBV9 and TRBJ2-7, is DSGVTQTPKHLITATGQRVTLRCSPRSGDLSVYWYQQSLDQGLQFLIQYYNGEERAKGNILERFSAQQFPDLHSELNLSSLELGDSALYFCASSVSGASYEQYFGPGTRLTVT.

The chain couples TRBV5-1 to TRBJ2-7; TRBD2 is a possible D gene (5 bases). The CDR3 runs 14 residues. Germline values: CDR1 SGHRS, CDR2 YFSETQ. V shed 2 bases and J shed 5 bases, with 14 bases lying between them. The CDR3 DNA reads TGCGCCAGCAGCTTTGGACTGCTCGGAGACGAGCAGTACTTC. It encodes CASSFGLLGDEQYF.

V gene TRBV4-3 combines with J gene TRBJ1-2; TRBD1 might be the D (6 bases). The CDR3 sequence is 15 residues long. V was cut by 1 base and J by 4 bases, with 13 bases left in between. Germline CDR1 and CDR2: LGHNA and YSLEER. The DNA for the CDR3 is TGCGCCAGCAGCCAAGGATCGGGGGGCGTCTATGGCTACACCTTC. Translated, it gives CASSQGSGGVYGYTF.

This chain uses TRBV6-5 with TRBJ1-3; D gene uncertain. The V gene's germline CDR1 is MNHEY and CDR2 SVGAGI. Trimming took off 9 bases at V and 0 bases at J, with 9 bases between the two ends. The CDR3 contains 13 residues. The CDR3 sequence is CASFPSSGNTIYF. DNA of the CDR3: TGTGCCAGTTTTCCAAGCTCTGGAAACACCATATATTTT.

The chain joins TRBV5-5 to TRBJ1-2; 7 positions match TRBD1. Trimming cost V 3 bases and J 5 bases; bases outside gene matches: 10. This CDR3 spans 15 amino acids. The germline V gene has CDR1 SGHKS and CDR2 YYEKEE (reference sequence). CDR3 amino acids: CASSSTGTTEYGYTF. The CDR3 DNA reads TGTGCCAGCAGCTCGACAGGGACCACAGAGTATGGCTACACCTTC.

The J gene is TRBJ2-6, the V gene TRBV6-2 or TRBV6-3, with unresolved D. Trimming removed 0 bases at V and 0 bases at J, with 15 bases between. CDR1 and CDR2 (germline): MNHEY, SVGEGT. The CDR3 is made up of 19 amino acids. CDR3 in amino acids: CASSYSAAAANSGANVLTF. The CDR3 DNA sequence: TGTGCCAGCAGTTACTCGGCGGCGGCCGCCAACTCTGGGGCCAACGTCCTGACTTTC.

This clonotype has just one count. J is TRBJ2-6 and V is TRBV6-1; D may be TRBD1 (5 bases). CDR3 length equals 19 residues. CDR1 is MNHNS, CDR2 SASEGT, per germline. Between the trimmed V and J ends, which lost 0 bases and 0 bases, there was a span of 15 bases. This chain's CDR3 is CASSEALKLGASGANVLTF. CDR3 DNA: TGTGCCAGCAGTGAAGCGCTTAAGCTTGGGGCCTCTGGGGCCAACGTCCTGACTTTC.

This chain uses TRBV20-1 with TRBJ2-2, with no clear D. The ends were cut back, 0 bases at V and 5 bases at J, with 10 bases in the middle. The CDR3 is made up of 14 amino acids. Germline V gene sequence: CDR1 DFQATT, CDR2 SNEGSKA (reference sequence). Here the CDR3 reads CSAREGRLTGELFF. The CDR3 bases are TGCAGTGCTAGAGAAGGACGGTTAACCGGGGAGCTGTTTTTT.